Below, 28 T cell receptor beta chains from the same sample are listed, as sequenced in a study of memory CD4+ T cells and cytomegalovirus serostatus. The table came from immunoSEQ multiplex PCR; TCRdb's copy has only in-frame clones and leaves some out. The sample holds 85,000 to 100,000 clones; around 80% are singletons and the top ten take 3.6%. The sort gate was single viable CD3+CD4+CD8-CD45RO+ cells for memory CD4+ T cells. Sequencing input: memory CD4+ T cells from blood. These receptors were taken from an adult in good health and CMV-seropositive.

The chain uses TRBV9 and TRBJ1-2; TRBD1 matches at 9 bases. The CDR3 length is 17 residues. The junction had 14 bases not matched to a gene; V was cut back by 4 bases and J by 4 bases. Germline CDR1 reads SGDLS; CDR2 reads YYNGEE. The CDR3 is CASSFRQGDAFGYGYTF. The CDR3 DNA sequence: TGTGCCAGCAGCTTCCGACAGGGGGACGCATTCGGCTATGGCTACACCTTC.

The sample holds a few counts of this clone. This rearrangement joins TRBV7-2 to TRBJ1-5; a possible D gene is TRBD1 (5 bases). The V and J ends lost 3 bases and 4 bases respectively, with 10 bases between them. This CDR3 is 14 amino acids long. CDR1 is SGHTA, CDR2 FQGNSA, per germline. The CDR3: CASSFQGRNQPQHF. CDR3 DNA: TGTGCCAGCAGCTTTCAGGGCCGAAATCAGCCCCAGCATTTT.

The chain uses TRBV6-1 and TRBJ1-2, with 7 bases fitting TRBD1. Germline lookup yields CDR1 MNHNS and CDR2 SASEGT. The junction had 5 bases not matched to a gene; V was cut back by 2 bases and J by 5 bases. This CDR3 is built from 14 residues. The CDR3, as DNA: TGTGCCAGCAGTGAAACCTTGACAGGGTATGGCTACACCTTC. It is translated as CASSETLTGYGYTF.

CDR3 residues: CASSVDPGERNNEQFF. The DNA for the CDR3 is TGTGCCAGCAGCGTAGACCCAGGGGAAAGGAACAATGAGCAGTTCTTC. The rearrangement joins TRBV9 to TRBJ2-1; weak D call: TRBD1 (6 bases). Looked up from germline, CDR1 is SGDLS and CDR2 is YYNGEE. Between the trimmed V and J ends, which lost 0 bases and 5 bases, there was a span of 15 bases. The CDR3 length is 16 residues.

The V call is TRBV30, the J call TRBJ1-1, with a weak D call TRBD1 (5 bases). The CDR3 runs to 13 residues. CDR1 and CDR2 from the germline V gene are GTSNPN and SVGIG (reference sequence). Between the trimmed V and J ends, which lost 8 bases and 7 bases, there was a span of 20 bases. CDR3 region: CAREVSGRGEAFF. Here the CDR3 DNA reads TGTGCCAGAGAGGTTTCAGGGCGAGGTGAAGCTTTCTTT.

The chain combines TRBV30 with TRBJ2-3; 8 nucleotides match TRBD1. After removal of 5 bases from V and 14 bases from J, the junction contained 6 bases not matched to a gene. This CDR3 comprises 10 residues. Germline V gene lookup returns CDR1 GTSNPN and CDR2 SVGIG (reference sequence). CDR3 bases: TGTGCCTGGTCGACAGGGGTCCTGTATTTT. This translates into CAWSTGVLYF.

This rearrangement joins TRBV2 to TRBJ1-2; D uncertain. Trimming removed 2 bases from V and 13 bases from J, with 17 bases in between. CDR1 and CDR2 (germline): SNHLY, FYNNEI. The CDR3 consists of 13 residues. CDR3 loop: CASSETTGRRFTF. The CDR3 nucleotides are TGTGCCAGCAGTGAAACGACCGGGCGCCGATTCACCTTC. The full variable domain, its missing parts supplied by reference TRBV2 and TRBJ1-2, is EPEVTQTPSHQVTQMGQEVILRCVPISNHLYFYWYRQILGQKVEFLVSFYNNEISEKSEIFDDQFSVERPDGSNFTLKIRSTKLEDSAMYFCASSETTGRRFTFGSGTRLTVV.

This clone was recorded a few times. This rearrangement joins TRBV7-2 to TRBJ1-1, with D maybe TRBD1 (5 bases). The CDR3 is 14 residues long. Trimming shortened V by 3 bases and J by 7 bases, and 15 bases separated the two germline ends. CDR1 is SGHTA and CDR2 is FQGNSA in the germline V gene. CDR3 sequence reads: CASSFQGGGVEAFF. The CDR3 nucleotides are TGTGCCAGCAGCTTCCAGGGCGGAGGGGTTGAAGCTTTCTTT.

The chain recombines TRBV23-1 with TRBJ2-7; D may be TRBD1 or TRBD2 (5 bases each). TRBV23-1 is placed among ORFs of uncertain function. This CDR3 contains 15 residues. V was shortened by 4 bases and J by 2 bases, with 15 bases between the two germline ends. CDR3 nucleotides: TGCGCCAGCAGTCGGGACCGGACACCCGCCTACGAGCAGTACTTC. It yields the protein CASSRDRTPAYEQYF.

The rearrangement joins TRBV4-2 to TRBJ1-5; 9 bases are a match to TRBD1. Losses at the gene ends were 0 bases for V and 6 bases for J; bases not matched to a gene: 6. The CDR3 runs 16 residues. The germline V gene encodes CDR1 LGHNA and CDR2 YNFKEQ. CDR3 nucleotides: TGTGCCAGCAGCCAAGATGGCGGGACAGGGCGTCAGCCCCAGCATTTT. Its protein is CASSQDGGTGRQPQHF.

The chain joins TRBV5-6 to TRBJ1-4, with D hard to call. V was trimmed by 1 base and J by 0 bases, leaving 7 bases between them. The CDR3 extends over 15 amino acids. CDR1 and CDR2 from the germline V gene are SGHDT and YYEEEE. CDR3 sequence reads: CASSLSGTTNEKLFF. CDR3 nucleotide sequence: TGTGCCAGCAGCTTGTCGGGGACAACTAATGAAAAACTGTTTTTT. Looking up the rest from reference TRBV5-6 and TRBJ1-4 gives the full variable domain: DAGVTQSPTHLIKTRGQQVTLRCSPKSGHDTVSWYQQALGQGPQFIFQYYEEEERQRGNFPDRFSGHQFPNYSSELNVNALLLGDSALYLCASSLSGTTNEKLFFGSGTQLSVL.

The chain couples TRBV9 to TRBJ1-3; D is undetermined. Per the germline V gene, CDR1 is SGDLS and CDR2 is YYNGEE. The V end was cut by 8 bases, the J end by 4 bases, with 16 bases between. The CDR3 runs to 14 residues. CDR3 in DNA: TGTGCCAGTGGCCTGGGAAATTCCGGAAACACCATATATTTT. The encoded protein is CASGLGNSGNTIYF. Full variable domain (missing parts from reference TRBV9 and TRBJ1-3): DSGVTQTPKHLITATGQRVTLRCSPRSGDLSVYWYQQSLDQGLQFLIQYYNGEERAKGNILERFSAQQFPDLHSELNLSSLELGDSALYFCASGLGNSGNTIYFGEGSWLTVV.

This clone has only one observation. J is TRBJ2-1 and V is TRBV28; 7 nucleotides line up with TRBD2. CDR1 is MDHEN, CDR2 SYDVKM, per germline. Trimming took 0 bases from V and 9 from J; bases not matched to a gene: 8. The CDR3 length is 15 residues. The CDR3 protein is CASSLWRGSTVEQFF. As DNA, the CDR3 is TGTGCCAGCAGTTTATGGCGCGGGAGCACGGTTGAGCAGTTCTTC.

This chain uses TRBV6-6 with TRBJ1-4; 8 bases are a match to TRBD1. V dropped 7 bases and J dropped 8; count of bases not matched to a gene: 9. The CDR3 is 14 amino acids. The germline CDR1 and CDR2 sequences are MNHNY and SVGAGI (reference sequence). CDR3: CASKTTGVGEKLFF. For the CDR3, the DNA is TGTGCCAGCAAGACGACAGGGGTGGGGGAAAAACTGTTTTTT.

This clone was seen more than once but under ten times. This rearrangement joins TRBV4-2 to TRBJ2-7; 9 bases align to TRBD2. J was trimmed by 3 bases and V by 1 base; bases with no gene match: 10. The V gene's germline CDR1 is LGHNA and CDR2 YNFKEQ. This CDR3 has 17 amino acids. In nucleotides, the CDR3 is TGTGCCAGCAGCCAAGGGGCTAGCGGGAATATGTACTACGAGCAGTACTTC. This translates into CASSQGASGNMYYEQYF.

The V call is TRBV15, the J call TRBJ2-1, with 10 positions matching TRBD2. Germline CDR1 is LNHNV and CDR2 is YYDKDF (reference sequence). This CDR3 has 14 amino acids. V lost 6 bases and J lost 11; bases outside the gene matches: 10. The CDR3 bases are TGTGCCACCAGTAGGTCTAGCGGGAGAGAAAAGCAGTTCTTC. Its protein is CATSRSSGREKQFF.

The genes are TRBV9 and TRBJ1-2; no definite D call. Trimming cost V 0 bases and J 2 bases, with 5 bases left between them. The V gene's germline CDR1 is SGDLS and CDR2 YYNGEE. The CDR3 spans 13 residues. The chain's CDR3 is CASSVAGNYGYTF. For the CDR3, the DNA is TGTGCCAGCAGCGTAGCAGGAAACTATGGCTACACCTTC.

This clone was seen just once. The V and J genes are TRBV4-1 and TRBJ2-5, with TRBD1 matching over 9 bases. After removal of 3 bases from V and 1 base from J, the junction contained 12 bases not matched to a gene. There are 18 residues in the CDR3. The germline V gene encodes CDR1 MGHRA and CDR2 YSYEKL. CDR3 loop: CASSQRFPSTGGQETQYF. The CDR3 DNA sequence: TGCGCCAGCAGCCAGAGATTTCCCTCGACAGGGGGCCAAGAGACCCAGTACTTC.

The chain combines TRBV6-1 with TRBJ1-1; D remains ambiguous. Deletions cut 0 bases from V and 6 bases from J, with 11 bases between. The CDR3 extends over 14 amino acids. Looked up from germline, CDR1 is MNHNS and CDR2 is SASEGT. This CDR3 is CASSEALTISEAFF. CDR3 bases: TGTGCCAGCAGTGAAGCTTTAACAATCTCTGAAGCTTTCTTT.

The rearrangement joins TRBV9 to TRBJ2-1; possibly TRBD2 for D (6 bases). CDR3 length: 16 amino acids. Germline V CDR1 and CDR2: SGDLS, YYNGEE. V was shortened by 0 bases and J by 5 bases, with 15 bases between the two germline ends. CDR3 loop: CASSVGAGRSNNEQFF. CDR3 nucleotide sequence: TGTGCCAGCAGCGTAGGTGCCGGGAGAAGCAACAATGAGCAGTTCTTC.

This clone has more than one count but fewer than ten. This chain links TRBV6-1 with TRBJ2-2; 10 bases line up with TRBD1. The CDR3 contains 15 residues. Germline-derived CDR1 and CDR2 are MNHNS and SASEGT. V lost 6 bases, J lost 4 bases, and 5 bases stayed unmatched. The CDR3, as DNA: TGTGCCAGCAGGACGACAGGGGGCAGCACCGGGGAGCTGTTTTTT. This translates into CASRTTGGSTGELFF.

The chain is built from TRBV5-6 and TRBJ2-2; D not resolved. This CDR3 is built from 14 residues. The germline V gene encodes CDR1 SGHDT and CDR2 YYEEEE. The V end was cut by 4 bases, the J end by 7 bases, with 14 bases between. The CDR3 DNA follows: TGTGCCAGCAGCGCCCTGGATGGGAACGGGGAGCTGTTTTTT. Amino acid sequence: CASSALDGNGELFF.

V gene TRBV29-1 combines with J gene TRBJ1-3, with D uncertain. CDR3 length: 14 amino acids. V lost 5 bases to trimming and J lost 0 bases, with 11 bases between them. Germline V gene lookup returns CDR1 SQVTM and CDR2 ANQGSEA. The DNA of the CDR3 is TGCAGCGTTCATCAGGACCTCTCTGGAAACACCATATATTTT. Amino acids: CSVHQDLSGNTIYF.

J is TRBJ2-7 and V is TRBV5-8, with D possibly being TRBD1 (6 bases). The germline CDR1 and CDR2 sequences are SGHTS and YDEGEE. This CDR3 is 15 amino acids long. V was cut by 6 bases and J by 7 bases, with 23 bases left in between. The CDR3, as DNA: TGTGCCAGCACCTGGGGCAGGGGCCACCCGGAAGAGCAGTACTTC. Its translation is CASTWGRGHPEEQYF.

The chain links TRBV11-2 to TRBJ2-7, with 7 bases matching TRBD1. This CDR3 region has 15 residues. With 5 bases clipped from V and 2 bases from J, the junction kept 9 bases outside the gene matches. Germline-derived CDR1 and CDR2 are SGHAT and FQNNGV. CDR3 nucleotides: TGTGCCAGCAGCCTAACGGGGACAGTTACCTACGAGCAGTACTTC. Protein product: CASSLTGTVTYEQYF.

The chain has TRBV6-1 and TRBJ1-4, with D possibly TRBD1 on 6 matching bases. The CDR3 has 14 residues. Germline CDR1 and CDR2: MNHNS and SASEGT. The germline V and J ends were trimmed by 8 bases and 4 bases, with 14 bases remaining between them. The CDR3 region has the DNA TGTGCCAGCGGAAGGACAGCTGTTAATGAAAAACTGTTTTTT. It encodes CASGRTAVNEKLFF.

CDR3 region: CASSQGGPPRETQYF. CDR3 nucleotide sequence: TGCGCCAGCAGCCAAGGGGGGCCCCCTCGGGAGACCCAGTACTTC. The rearrangement joins TRBV4-1 to TRBJ2-5; D perhaps matches TRBD1 (6 bases). The length of the CDR3 is 15 residues. V dropped 1 base and J dropped 5 bases, with 14 bases sitting between them. The germline gives CDR1 MGHRA, CDR2 YSYEKL.

The chain has TRBV11-3 and TRBJ2-3, with D hard to call. Trimming took off 4 bases at V and 3 bases at J, with 11 bases between the two ends. Germline assignment: CDR1 SGHNT and CDR2 YENEEA. The CDR3 length is 14 residues. The CDR3 region is CASSSSASTDTQYF. The CDR3 nucleotides are TGTGCCAGCAGCTCCTCGGCTAGTACAGATACGCAGTATTTT. Together with reference TRBV11-3 and TRBJ2-3, the CDR3 gives the full variable domain: EAGVVQSPRYKIIEKKQPVAFWCNPISGHNTLYWYLQNLGQGPELLIRYENEEAVDDSQLPKDRFSAERLKGVDSTLKIQPAELGDSAVYLCASSSSASTDTQYFGPGTRLTVL.